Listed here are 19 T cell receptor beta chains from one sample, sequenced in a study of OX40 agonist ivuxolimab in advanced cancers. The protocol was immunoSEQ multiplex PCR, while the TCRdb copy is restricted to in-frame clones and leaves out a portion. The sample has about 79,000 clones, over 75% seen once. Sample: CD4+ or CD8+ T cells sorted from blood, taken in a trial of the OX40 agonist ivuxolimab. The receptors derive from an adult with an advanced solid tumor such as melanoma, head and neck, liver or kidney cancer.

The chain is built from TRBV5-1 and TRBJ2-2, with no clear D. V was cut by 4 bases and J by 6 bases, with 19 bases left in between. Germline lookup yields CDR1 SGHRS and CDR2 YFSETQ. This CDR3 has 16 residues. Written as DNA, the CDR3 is TGCGCCAGCAGCCCAGCCCTCACATCTGATTCCGGGGAGCTGTTTTTT. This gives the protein CASSPALTSDSGELFF.

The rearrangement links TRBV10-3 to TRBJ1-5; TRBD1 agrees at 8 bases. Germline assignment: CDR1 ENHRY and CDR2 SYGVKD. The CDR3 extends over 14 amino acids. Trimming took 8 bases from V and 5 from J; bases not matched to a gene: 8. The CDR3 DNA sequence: TGTGCCATCGCCGCGGACAGGGATTATCAGCCCCAGCATTTT. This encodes CAIAADRDYQPQHF.

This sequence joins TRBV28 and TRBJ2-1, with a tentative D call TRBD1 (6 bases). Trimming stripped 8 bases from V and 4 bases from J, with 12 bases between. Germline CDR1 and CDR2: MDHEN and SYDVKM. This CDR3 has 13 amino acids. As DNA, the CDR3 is TGTGCCAGCGCCGGACAGCTGTACAATGAGCAGTTCTTC. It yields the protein CASAGQLYNEQFF. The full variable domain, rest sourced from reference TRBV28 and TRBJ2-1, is DVKVTQSSRYLVKRTGEKVFLECVQDMDHENMFWYRQDPGLGLRLIYFSYDVKMKEKGDIPEGYSVSREKKERFSLILESASTNQTSMYLCASAGQLYNEQFFGPGTRLTVL.

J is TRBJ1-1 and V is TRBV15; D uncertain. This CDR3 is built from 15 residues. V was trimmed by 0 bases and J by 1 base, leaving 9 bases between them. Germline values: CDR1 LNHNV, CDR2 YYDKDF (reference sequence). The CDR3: CATSRDYVENTEAFF. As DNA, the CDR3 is TGTGCCACCAGCAGAGACTACGTCGAGAACACTGAAGCTTTCTTT.

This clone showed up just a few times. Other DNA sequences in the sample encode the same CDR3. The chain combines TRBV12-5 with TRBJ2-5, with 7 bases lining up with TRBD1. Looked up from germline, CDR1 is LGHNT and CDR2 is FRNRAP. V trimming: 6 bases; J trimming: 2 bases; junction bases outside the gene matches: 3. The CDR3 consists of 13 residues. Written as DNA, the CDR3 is TGTGCTAGTGGCCGGGGACAGCAAGAGACCCAGTACTTC. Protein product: CASGRGQQETQYF.

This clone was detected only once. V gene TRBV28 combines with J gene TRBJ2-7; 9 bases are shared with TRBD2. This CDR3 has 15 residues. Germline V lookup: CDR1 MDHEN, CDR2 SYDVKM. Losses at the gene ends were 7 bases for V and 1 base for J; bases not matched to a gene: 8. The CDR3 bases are TGTGCCAGCACCCTAAGCGGGAGGTTATCCTACGAGCAGTACTTC. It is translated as CASTLSGRLSYEQYF.

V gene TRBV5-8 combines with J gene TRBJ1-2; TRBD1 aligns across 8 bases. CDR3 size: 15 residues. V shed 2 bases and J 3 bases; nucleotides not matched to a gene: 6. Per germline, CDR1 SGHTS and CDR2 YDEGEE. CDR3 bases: TGTGCCAGCAGCTTAAAGGACAGGGTCTACTATGGCTACACCTTC. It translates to CASSLKDRVYYGYTF.

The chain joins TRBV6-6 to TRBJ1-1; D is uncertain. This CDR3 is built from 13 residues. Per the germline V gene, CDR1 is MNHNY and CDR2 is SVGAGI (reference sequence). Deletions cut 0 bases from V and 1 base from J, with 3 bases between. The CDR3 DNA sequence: TGTGCCAGCAGTTACTCCAGGAACACTGAAGCTTTCTTT. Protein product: CASSYSRNTEAFF.

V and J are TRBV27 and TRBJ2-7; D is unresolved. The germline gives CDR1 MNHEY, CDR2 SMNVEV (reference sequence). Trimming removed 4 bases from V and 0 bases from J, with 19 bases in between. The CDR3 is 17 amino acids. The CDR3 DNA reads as TGTGCCAGCAGTTCCATCTCCCCCGGCTACTCCTCCTACGAGCAGTACTTC. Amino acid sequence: CASSSISPGYSSYEQYF.

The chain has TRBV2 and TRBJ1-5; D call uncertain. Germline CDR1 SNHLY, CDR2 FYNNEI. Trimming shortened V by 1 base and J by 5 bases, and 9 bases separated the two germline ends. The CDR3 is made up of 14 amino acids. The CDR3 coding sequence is TGTGCCAGCAGTGAAGGGACCAGCGATCAGCCCCAGCATTTT. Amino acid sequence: CASSEGTSDQPQHF.

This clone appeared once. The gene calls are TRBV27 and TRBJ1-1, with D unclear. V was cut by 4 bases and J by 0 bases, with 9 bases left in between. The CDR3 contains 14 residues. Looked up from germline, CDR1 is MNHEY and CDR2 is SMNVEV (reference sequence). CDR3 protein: CASSSRALNTEAFF. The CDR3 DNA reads TGTGCCAGCAGTTCCCGGGCCTTGAACACTGAAGCTTTCTTT.

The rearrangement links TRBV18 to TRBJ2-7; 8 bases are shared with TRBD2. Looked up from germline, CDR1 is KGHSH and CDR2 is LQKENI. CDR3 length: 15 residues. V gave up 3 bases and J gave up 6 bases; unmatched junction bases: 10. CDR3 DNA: TGTGCCAGCTCACCTTCGAGCGGGAGCCGCAGCGAGCAGTACTTC. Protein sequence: CASSPSSGSRSEQYF.

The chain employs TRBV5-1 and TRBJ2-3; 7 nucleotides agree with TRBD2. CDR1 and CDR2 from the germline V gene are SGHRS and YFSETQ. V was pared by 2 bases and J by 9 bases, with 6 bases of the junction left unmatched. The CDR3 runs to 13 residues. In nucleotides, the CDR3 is TGCGCCAGCAGCTTCGGGGCGGGAGAGACGCAGTATTTT. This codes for CASSFGAGETQYF. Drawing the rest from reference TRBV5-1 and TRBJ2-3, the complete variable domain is KAGVTQTPRYLIKTRGQQVTLSCSPISGHRSVSWYQQTPGQGLQFLFEYFSETQRNKGNFPGRFSGRQFSNSRSEMNVSTLELGDSALYLCASSFGAGETQYFGPGTRLTVL.

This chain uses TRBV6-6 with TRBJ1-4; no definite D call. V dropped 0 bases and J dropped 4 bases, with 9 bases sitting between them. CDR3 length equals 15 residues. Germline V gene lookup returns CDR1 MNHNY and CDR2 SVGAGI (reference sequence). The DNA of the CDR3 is TGTGCCAGCAGTTACTCGGGCAGTATTAATGAAAAACTGTTTTTT. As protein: CASSYSGSINEKLFF.

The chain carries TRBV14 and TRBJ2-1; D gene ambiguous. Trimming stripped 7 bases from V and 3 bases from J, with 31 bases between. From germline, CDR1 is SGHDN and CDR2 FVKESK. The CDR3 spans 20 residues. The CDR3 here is CASTYPLWLDWYPLYNEQFF. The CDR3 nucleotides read TGTGCCAGCACCTACCCCCTCTGGCTAGATTGGTACCCCCTCTACAATGAGCAGTTCTTC.

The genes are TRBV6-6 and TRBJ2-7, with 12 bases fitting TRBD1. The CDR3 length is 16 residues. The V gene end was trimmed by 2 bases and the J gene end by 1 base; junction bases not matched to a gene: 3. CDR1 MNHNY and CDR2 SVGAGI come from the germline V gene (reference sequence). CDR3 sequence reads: CASSYGDRGLSYEQYF. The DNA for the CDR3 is TGTGCCAGCAGTTACGGGGACAGGGGGCTTTCCTACGAGCAGTACTTC.

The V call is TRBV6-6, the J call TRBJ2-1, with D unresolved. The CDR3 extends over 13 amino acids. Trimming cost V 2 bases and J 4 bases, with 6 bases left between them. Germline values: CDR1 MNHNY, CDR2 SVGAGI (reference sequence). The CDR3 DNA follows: TGTGCCAGCAGTTACGGAGCGTACAATGAGCAGTTCTTC. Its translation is CASSYGAYNEQFF.

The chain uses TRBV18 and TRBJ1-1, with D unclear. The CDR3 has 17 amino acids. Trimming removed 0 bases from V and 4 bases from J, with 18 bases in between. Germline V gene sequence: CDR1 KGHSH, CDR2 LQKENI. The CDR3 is CASSPPISQTGTTEAFF. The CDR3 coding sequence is TGTGCCAGCTCACCACCAATCTCACAGACTGGCACCACTGAAGCTTTCTTT.

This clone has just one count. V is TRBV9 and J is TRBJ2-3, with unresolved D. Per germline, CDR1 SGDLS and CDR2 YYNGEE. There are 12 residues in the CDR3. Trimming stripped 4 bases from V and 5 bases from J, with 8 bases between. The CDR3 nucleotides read TGTGCCAGCAGCACTATCGGAGATACGCAGTATTTT. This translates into CASSTIGDTQYF.